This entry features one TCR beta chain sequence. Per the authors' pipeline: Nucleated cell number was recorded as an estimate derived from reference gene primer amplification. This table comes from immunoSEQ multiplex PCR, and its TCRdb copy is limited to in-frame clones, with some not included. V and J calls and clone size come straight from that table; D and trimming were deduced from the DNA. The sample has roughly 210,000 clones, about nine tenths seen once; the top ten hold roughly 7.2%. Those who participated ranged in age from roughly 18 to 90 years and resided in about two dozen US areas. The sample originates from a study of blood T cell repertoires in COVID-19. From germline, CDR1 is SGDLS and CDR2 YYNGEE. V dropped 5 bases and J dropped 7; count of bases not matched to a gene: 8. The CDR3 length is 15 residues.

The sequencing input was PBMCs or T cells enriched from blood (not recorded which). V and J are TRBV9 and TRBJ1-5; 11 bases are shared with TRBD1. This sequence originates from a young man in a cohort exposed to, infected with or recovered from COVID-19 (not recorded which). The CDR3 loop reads CASSVTGTGGQPQHF. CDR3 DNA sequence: TGTGCCAGCAGTGTAACCGGGACAGGGGGGCAGCCCCAGCATTTT.